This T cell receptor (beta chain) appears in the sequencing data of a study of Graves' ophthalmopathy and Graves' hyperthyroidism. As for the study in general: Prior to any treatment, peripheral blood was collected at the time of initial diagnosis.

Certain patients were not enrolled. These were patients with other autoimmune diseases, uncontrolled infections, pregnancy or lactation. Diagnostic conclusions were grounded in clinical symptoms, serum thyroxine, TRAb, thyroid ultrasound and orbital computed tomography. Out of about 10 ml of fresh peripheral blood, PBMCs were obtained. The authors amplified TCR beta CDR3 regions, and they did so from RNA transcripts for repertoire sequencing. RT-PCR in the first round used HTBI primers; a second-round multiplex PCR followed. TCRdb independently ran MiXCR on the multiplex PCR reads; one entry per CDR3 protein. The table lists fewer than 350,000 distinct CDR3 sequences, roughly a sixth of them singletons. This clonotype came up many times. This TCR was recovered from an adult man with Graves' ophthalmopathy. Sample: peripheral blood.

This CDR3 reads CASSPEGVGLSSYEQYF. The DNA for the CDR3 is TGTGCCAGCAGCCCCGAAGGGGTAGGGTTGAGCTCCTACGAGCAGTACTTC. V gene TRBV3-1 combines with J gene TRBJ2-7; D is possibly TRBD1 (5 bases). The CDR3 sequence is 17 residues long. Germline V gene lookup returns CDR1 LGHDT and CDR2 YNNKEL (reference sequence). V dropped 4 bases and J dropped 0 bases, with 19 bases sitting between them.